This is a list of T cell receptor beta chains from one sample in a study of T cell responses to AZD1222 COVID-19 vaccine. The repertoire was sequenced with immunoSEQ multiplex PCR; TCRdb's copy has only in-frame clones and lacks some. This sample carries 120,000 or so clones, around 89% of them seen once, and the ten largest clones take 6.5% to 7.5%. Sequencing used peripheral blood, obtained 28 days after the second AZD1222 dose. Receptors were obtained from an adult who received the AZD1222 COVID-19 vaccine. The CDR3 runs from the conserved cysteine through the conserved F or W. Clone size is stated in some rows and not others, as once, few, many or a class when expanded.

cdr3_aa: CASSGPSGITDTQYF
j_call: TRBJ2-3
v_call: TRBV5-1
clone_size: .

cdr3_aa: CASSLRTENYGYTF
j_call: TRBJ1-2
v_call: TRBV5-1
clone_size: once

cdr3_aa: CASSLEEVSGVHYGYTF
j_call: TRBJ1-2
v_call: TRBV7-2
clone_size: .

cdr3_aa: CASLSPQGSSGYTF
j_call: TRBJ1-2
v_call: TRBV6-5
clone_size: .

cdr3_aa: CAWALQMNEKLFF
j_call: TRBJ1-4
v_call: TRBV30
clone_size: .

cdr3_aa: CASSLEGTVNSPLHF
j_call: TRBJ1-6
v_call: TRBV5-8
clone_size: .

cdr3_aa: CASSSRGSGDEQYF
j_call: TRBJ2-7
v_call: TRBV27
clone_size: .

cdr3_aa: CASSYSTSGGLYNEQFF
j_call: TRBJ2-1
v_call: TRBV3-1/TRBV3-2
clone_size: .

cdr3_aa: CASSIGRGVLAPNTGELFF
j_call: TRBJ2-2
v_call: TRBV19
clone_size: .

cdr3_aa: CASSQVTGMSDTQYF
j_call: TRBJ2-3
v_call: TRBV3-1/TRBV3-2
clone_size: .

cdr3_aa: CASSLASPADEQFF
j_call: TRBJ2-1
v_call: TRBV7-9
clone_size: .

cdr3_aa: CASGSDRIDYGYTF
j_call: TRBJ1-2
v_call: TRBV12-5
clone_size: .

cdr3_aa: CASTRGETGYNEQFF
j_call: TRBJ2-1
v_call: TRBV19
clone_size: .

cdr3_aa: CASSQDTGKPYGYTF
j_call: TRBJ1-2
v_call: TRBV4-1
clone_size: .

cdr3_aa: CSVEDDVSYEQYF
j_call: TRBJ2-7
v_call: TRBV29-1
clone_size: .

cdr3_aa: CASSPTTGGYEQYF
j_call: TRBJ2-7
v_call: TRBV7-9
clone_size: .

cdr3_aa: CASFDSSYEQYF
j_call: TRBJ2-7
v_call: TRBV5-1
clone_size: .

cdr3_aa: CASLTGDRGPANYGYTF
j_call: TRBJ1-2
v_call: TRBV10-1
clone_size: .

cdr3_aa: CASVKPGTGVSPGDEQYF
j_call: TRBJ2-7
v_call: TRBV27
clone_size: .

cdr3_aa: CAWSDTPLSGNTIYF
j_call: TRBJ1-3
v_call: TRBV30
clone_size: once

cdr3_aa: CASSLTSGGSYNEQFF
j_call: TRBJ2-1
v_call: TRBV11-2
clone_size: .

cdr3_aa: CSVDLGAGYEQYF
j_call: TRBJ2-7
v_call: TRBV29-1
clone_size: .

cdr3_aa: CASSPSDWGVADSYEQYF
j_call: TRBJ2-7
v_call: TRBV4-3
clone_size: .

cdr3_aa: CASSLEGSGLDNEQFF
j_call: TRBJ2-1
v_call: TRBV5-8
clone_size: .

cdr3_aa: CASSVEGRGEKLFF
j_call: TRBJ1-4
v_call: TRBV9
clone_size: .

cdr3_aa: CASSIPTSGVSTDTQYF
j_call: TRBJ2-3
v_call: TRBV19
clone_size: .

cdr3_aa: CASSQETAGGPGYTF
j_call: TRBJ1-2
v_call: TRBV4-2
clone_size: .

cdr3_aa: CASSSGRTGVLGEQYF
j_call: TRBJ2-7
v_call: TRBV5-4
clone_size: .

cdr3_aa: CASRGTPGFAQYF
j_call: TRBJ2-5
v_call: TRBV6-5
clone_size: .

cdr3_aa: CASSIRTGVVGELFF
j_call: TRBJ2-2
v_call: TRBV19
clone_size: few

cdr3_aa: CASSLEAGEETQYF
j_call: TRBJ2-5
v_call: TRBV11-3
clone_size: .

cdr3_aa: CASSPGQGDRFTEAFF
j_call: TRBJ1-1
v_call: TRBV4-1
clone_size: .

cdr3_aa: CASSVTGHLHEQYF
j_call: TRBJ2-7
v_call: TRBV7-9
clone_size: .

cdr3_aa: CASSSLSGIYEQYF
j_call: TRBJ2-7
v_call: TRBV4-1
clone_size: .

cdr3_aa: CASRAVGGPTNYGYTF
j_call: TRBJ1-2
v_call: TRBV28
clone_size: .

cdr3_aa: CASSLRSSTYTGELFF
j_call: TRBJ2-2
v_call: TRBV7-2
clone_size: few

cdr3_aa: CASSRQGNYGYTF
j_call: TRBJ1-2
v_call: TRBV12-3/TRBV12-4
clone_size: .

cdr3_aa: CASSLYSGGNTEAFF
j_call: TRBJ1-1
v_call: TRBV7-2
clone_size: .

cdr3_aa: CASSLGGNNNEQFF
j_call: TRBJ2-1
v_call: TRBV7-2
clone_size: .

cdr3_aa: CASSVVVAGTGELFF
j_call: TRBJ2-2
v_call: TRBV9
clone_size: .

cdr3_aa: CASSQGTSGRDLETQYF
j_call: TRBJ2-5
v_call: TRBV28
clone_size: .

cdr3_aa: CASSGQGADEAFF
j_call: TRBJ1-1
v_call: TRBV6-4
clone_size: .

cdr3_aa: CASSLDTYNSPLHF
j_call: TRBJ1-6
v_call: TRBV5-1
clone_size: .

cdr3_aa: CASRTYRDSYEQYF
j_call: TRBJ2-7
v_call: TRBV5-1
clone_size: .

cdr3_aa: CATSDLRASTDTQYF
j_call: TRBJ2-3
v_call: TRBV24-1
clone_size: .

cdr3_aa: CASSQGLANTEAFF
j_call: TRBJ1-1
v_call: TRBV7-8
clone_size: .

cdr3_aa: CASGGGTDTQYF
j_call: TRBJ2-3
v_call: TRBV12-3/TRBV12-4
clone_size: .

cdr3_aa: CASSLGPPRGQETQYF
j_call: TRBJ2-5
v_call: TRBV5-1
clone_size: .

cdr3_aa: CASSVDFYEQYF
j_call: TRBJ2-7
v_call: TRBV16
clone_size: once

cdr3_aa: CASSECPGPLNTIYF
j_call: TRBJ1-3
v_call: TRBV25-1
clone_size: .